These 22 T cell receptor beta chains were sequenced from one sample in a study of cytomegalovirus exposure and HLA in healthy donors. The PCR contained 60 Vbeta and 13 Jbeta primers. Using immunoSEQ multiplex PCR, the repertoire was profiled, and TCRdb retains in-frame clones only, with some absent. There are more than 140,000 clones in the sample; more than 60% occur only once, and about 1.7% lies in the top ten. Sequenced input: PBMCs. Receptors originate from a female donor in good health and CMV-seronegative.

This clone was seen more than once but under ten times. The V and J genes are TRBV5-4 and TRBJ2-6; 9 bases are a match to TRBD1. CDR1 and CDR2 from the germline V gene are SGHNT and YYREEE (reference sequence). After removal of 0 bases from V and 2 bases from J, the junction contained 0 bases not matched to a gene. The CDR3 length is 16 residues. CDR3: CASSLGQGAGANVLTF. CDR3 DNA: TGTGCCAGCAGCTTGGGACAGGGGGCTGGGGCCAACGTCCTGACTTTC. Drawing the rest from reference TRBV5-4 and TRBJ2-6, the complete variable domain is ETGVTQSPTHLIKTRGQQVTLRCSSQSGHNTVSWYQQALGQGPQFIFQYYREEENGRGNFPPRFSGLQFPNYSSELNVNALELDDSALYLCASSLGQGAGANVLTFGAGSRLTVL.

The V gene is TRBV10-3, the J gene TRBJ1-1; 8 nucleotides line up with TRBD1. CDR1 ENHRY and CDR2 SYGVKD come from the germline V gene. Trimming removed 4 bases from V and 1 base from J; junction bases left unmatched: 2. CDR3 size: 14 residues. As DNA, the CDR3 is TGTGCCATCAGTGGGACAGGGACGAACACTGAAGCTTTCTTT. Protein sequence: CAISGTGTNTEAFF.

This chain links TRBV2 with TRBJ2-7; unclear D gene. The CDR3 is 13 residues long. Between the trimmed V and J ends, which lost 4 bases and 0 bases, there was a span of 7 bases. Germline V lookup: CDR1 SNHLY, CDR2 FYNNEI. DNA for the CDR3: TGTGCCAGCAGTGTGTATTCCTCCTACGAGCAGTACTTC. It is translated as CASSVYSSYEQYF.

The V gene is TRBV6-5, the J gene TRBJ1-5; 9 bases fit TRBD1. The V gene end was trimmed by 6 bases and the J gene end by 7 bases; junction bases not matched to a gene: 7. CDR1 and CDR2 from the germline V gene are MNHEY and SVGAGI. The CDR3 is made up of 14 amino acids. The CDR3 nucleotides are TGTGCCAGCAGCGCCGGGACAGGGTTACAGCCCCAGCATTTT. It translates to CASSAGTGLQPQHF.

The rearrangement links TRBV7-2 to TRBJ2-7; 10 bases align to TRBD1. The CDR3 has 15 residues. CDR1 is SGHTA and CDR2 is FQGNSA in the germline V gene. V was clipped by 4 bases and J by 3 bases; unmatched bases: 6. CDR3 DNA: TGTGCCAGCAGCTCCGACAGGGGGCGAAACTACGAGCAGTACTTC. This encodes CASSSDRGRNYEQYF. Based on the CDR3 plus reference TRBV7-2 and TRBJ2-7, the full variable domain is GAGVSQSPSNKVTEKGKDVELRCDPISGHTALYWYRQSLGQGLEFLIYFQGNSAPDKSGLPSDRFSAERTGGSVSTLTIQRTQQEDSAVYLCASSSDRGRNYEQYFGPGTRLTVT.

The genes are TRBV5-1 and TRBJ2-7, with 10 bases lining up with TRBD1. The CDR3 length is 15 residues. Germline V gives CDR1 SGHRS, CDR2 YFSETQ. Trimming at V came to 4 bases and at J to 5 bases, leaving 9 bases not matched to a gene. The CDR3 protein is CASSPPGQGYHEQYF. Written as DNA, the CDR3 is TGCGCCAGCAGCCCACCGGGACAGGGGTACCACGAGCAGTACTTC.

V gene TRBV5-4 combines with J gene TRBJ1-1; D remains unclear. V dropped 0 bases and J dropped 8 bases, with 11 bases sitting between them. CDR1 is SGHNT and CDR2 is YYREEE in the germline V gene (reference sequence). The CDR3 has 13 amino acids. CDR3 coding DNA: TGTGCCAGCAGCTTGGTAACAGCTCGGGAAGCTTTCTTT. Amino acids: CASSLVTAREAFF.

This chain joins TRBV29-1 and TRBJ2-7, with a tentative D call TRBD1 (6 bases). Germline values: CDR1 SQVTM, CDR2 ANQGSEA. Trimming cost V 4 bases and J 0 bases, with 10 bases left between them. CDR3 length: 13 residues. The CDR3 sequence: CSVGTVSSYEQYF. The DNA for the CDR3 is TGCAGCGTTGGGACAGTGAGCTCCTACGAGCAGTACTTC.

About this clone itself: A read error may account for a junction end that differs from germline. The chain has TRBV7-7 and TRBJ2-5; no firm D call. Germline CDR1 is SSHAT and CDR2 is FNYEAQ (reference sequence). The CDR3 contains 17 residues. This CDR3 is CASSLSTGGPLFETQYF. CDR3 bases: TGTGCTAGCAGCTTAAGTACTGGTGGTCCCCTGTTTGAGACCCAGTACTTC.

The V gene is TRBV5-4, the J gene TRBJ2-1, with 12 bases that match TRBD2. The V segment lost 1 base and the J segment 6 bases; nucleotides outside the gene matches: 5. There are 16 residues in the CDR3. Germline CDR1 reads SGHNT; CDR2 reads YYREEE (reference sequence). CDR3 DNA: TGTGCCAGCAGCTTGAAGACTAGCGGGAGTGGCAATGAGCAGTTCTTC. It encodes CASSLKTSGSGNEQFF.

The chain carries TRBV4-2 and TRBJ2-2; 8 nucleotides line up with TRBD1. This CDR3 comprises 19 residues. Trimming took 0 bases from V and 1 from J; bases not matched to a gene: 10. Looked up from germline, CDR1 is LGHNA and CDR2 is YNFKEQ. CDR3 DNA sequence: TGTGCCAGCAGCCAAGATTTCGGCTCCGGGACAGGGAACACCGGGGAGCTGTTTTTT. Its protein product is CASSQDFGSGTGNTGELFF.

The chain is built from TRBV7-2 and TRBJ1-1; D remains unclear. Deletions cut 5 bases from V and 3 bases from J, with 7 bases between. CDR3 length equals 12 residues. CDR1 SGHTA and CDR2 FQGNSA come from the germline V gene. CDR3 in amino acids: CASSLRDTEAFF. The DNA of the CDR3 is TGTGCCAGCAGCCTACGGGACACTGAAGCTTTCTTT.

V usage is TRBV21-1 and J usage is TRBJ2-5; TRBD2 was called by the table and not checked on the DNA. TRBV21-1 is a recognized pseudogene. CDR3 length equals 13 residues. The CDR3 coding sequence is TGTGCCAGCAGCAAAGGCGGGACCTATACCCAGTACTTC. This encodes CASSKGGTYTQYF.

The chain couples TRBV5-1 to TRBJ2-1; 13 nucleotides agree with TRBD2. The trim removed 4 bases at V and 6 bases at J, leaving 16 bases unmatched. CDR1 is SGHRS, CDR2 YFSETQ, per germline. CDR3 length equals 19 residues. The CDR3 here is CASSHELAGGPMWGNEQFF. DNA for the CDR3: TGCGCCAGCAGCCACGAACTAGCGGGGGGGCCGATGTGGGGCAATGAGCAGTTCTTC. Looking up the rest from reference TRBV5-1 and TRBJ2-1 gives the full variable domain: KAGVTQTPRYLIKTRGQQVTLSCSPISGHRSVSWYQQTPGQGLQFLFEYFSETQRNKGNFPGRFSGRQFSNSRSEMNVSTLELGDSALYLCASSHELAGGPMWGNEQFFGPGTRLTVL.

This sequence joins TRBV29-1 and TRBJ2-2, with TRBD2 as a possible D gene (5 bases). CDR1 SQVTM and CDR2 ANQGSEA come from the germline V gene. Trimming removed 6 bases from V and 3 bases from J, with 14 bases in between. This CDR3 comprises 14 residues. The chain's CDR3 is CSVGSGPDTGELFF. The CDR3 DNA is TGCAGCGTGGGAAGCGGACCCGACACCGGGGAGCTGTTTTTT.

The genes are TRBV7-9 and TRBJ1-2; 7 bases agree with TRBD1. Germline V gene lookup returns CDR1 SEHNR and CDR2 FQNEAQ (reference sequence). The V segment lost 3 bases and the J segment 5 bases; nucleotides outside the gene matches: 9. The CDR3 sequence is 15 residues long. The DNA for the CDR3 is TGTGCCAGCAGCTTGGAACAGGGGTTTGGGTATGGCTACACCTTC. Amino acid sequence: CASSLEQGFGYGYTF. Full variable domain (outside the CDR3, taken from reference TRBV7-9 and TRBJ1-2): DTGVSQNPRHKITKRGQNVTFRCDPISEHNRLYWYRQTLGQGPEFLTYFQNEAQLEKSRLLSDRFSAERPKGSFSTLEIQRTEQGDSAMYLCASSLEQGFGYGYTFGSGTRLTVV.

The chain carries TRBV7-2 and TRBJ2-7, with TRBD1 as a possible D gene (6 bases). Germline-derived CDR1 and CDR2 are SGHTA and FQGNSA. V gave up 3 bases and J gave up 3 bases, with 12 bases separating them. This CDR3 has 14 amino acids. Written as DNA, the CDR3 is TGTGCCAGCAGCTTTGGACAGTACGACTACGAGCAGTACTTC. Its protein product is CASSFGQYDYEQYF.

The rearrangement joins TRBV19 to TRBJ1-1; D perhaps matches TRBD1 (6 bases). CDR1 is LNHDA and CDR2 is SQIVND in the germline V gene (reference sequence). Trimming took 9 bases from V and 1 from J, leaving 12 bases between them. The CDR3 is 13 residues long. The CDR3 loop is CASSGTKNTEAFF. For the CDR3, the DNA is TGTGCCAGCTCCGGGACAAAGAACACTGAAGCTTTCTTT.

V gene TRBV19 combines with J gene TRBJ1-5; 7 bases fit TRBD1. The trim removed 5 bases at V and 4 bases at J, leaving 8 bases unmatched. This CDR3 has 15 amino acids. Per the germline V gene, CDR1 is LNHDA and CDR2 is SQIVND (reference sequence). CDR3 sequence reads: CASSGRQGLNQPQHF. The DNA of the CDR3 is TGTGCCAGTAGTGGCCGACAGGGCTTAAATCAGCCCCAGCATTTT.

In regard to this clone: Mismatch with germline at one junction end may stem from a read error. This sequence joins TRBV27 and TRBJ1-2, with D maybe TRBD1 (5 bases). Germline assignment: CDR1 MNHEY and CDR2 SMNVEV (reference sequence). CDR3 length equals 14 residues. CDR3 sequence reads: CASSFTSGGGGYPF. In DNA, the CDR3 is TGTGCCAGCAGTTTTACCTCGGGGGGAGGTGGCTACCCCTTC.

The V gene is TRBV9, the J gene TRBJ1-2, with 9 bases identical to TRBD1. Germline-derived CDR1 and CDR2 are SGDLS and YYNGEE. This CDR3 contains 17 residues. After removal of 3 bases from V and 8 bases from J, the junction contained 17 bases not matched to a gene. In DNA, the CDR3 is TGTGCCAGCAGCGCCTCCCTTTACCGGGACAGGGACAGCGGCTACACCTTC. This encodes CASSASLYRDRDSGYTF. Variable domain in full (rest from reference TRBV9 and TRBJ1-2): DSGVTQTPKHLITATGQRVTLRCSPRSGDLSVYWYQQSLDQGLQFLIQYYNGEERAKGNILERFSAQQFPDLHSELNLSSLELGDSALYFCASSASLYRDRDSGYTFGSGTRLTVV.

The chain couples TRBV27 to TRBJ1-2; D perhaps matches TRBD1 (6 bases). The germline V gene encodes CDR1 MNHEY and CDR2 SMNVEV (reference sequence). The CDR3 has 15 amino acids. Trimming took off 0 bases at V and 8 bases at J, with 16 bases between the two ends. CDR3 region: CASSLSAGGAGGYTF. The CDR3 DNA follows: TGTGCCAGCAGTTTATCGGCGGGGGGCGCCGGGGGCTACACCTTC.